This TCR beta chain came from a study of shared clonotypes between healthy human individuals. Study observations and caveats: Clonotype sharing among donors likely depends on sequencing depth. As a rule, naive subsets had a larger estimated richness than memory subsets. Researchers sampled blood only, noting tissue repertoires likely differ.

CD4+ cells underwent separation, giving CD45RA+ naive and CD45RA-negative memory subsets. The CDR3 length is 15 residues. Germline lookup yields CDR1 LNHNV and CDR2 YYDKDF (reference sequence). V lost 0 bases and J 5 bases, leaving 13 bases between the germline ends. On this clone: Its specificity is not known.

The table came from immunoSEQ multiplex PCR; TCRdb's copy has only in-frame clones and leaves some out. The profile shows approximately 2,000,000 clones, roughly 92% of them singletons. Sequencing was carried out using naive CD4+ T cells from PBMCs. Indicated subset: CD45RA+ positively selected. V usage is TRBV15 and J usage is TRBJ2-5; D gene uncertain. The sequence was collected from a man between 18 and 29 years old in good health. Some clones in this sample may be carry-over from other donors' samples. The CDR3 nucleotides read TGTGCCACCAGCAGAGATAGGATGGTTCGGGAGACCCAGTACTTC. Amino acid sequence: CATSRDRMVRETQYF. Full variable domain (remainder filled in from reference TRBV15 and TRBJ2-5): DAMVIQNPRYQVTQFGKPVTLSCSQTLNHNVMYWYQQKSSQAPKLLFHYYDKDFNNEADTPDNFQSRRPNTSFCFLDIRSPGLGDTAMYLCATSRDRMVRETQYFGPGTRLLVL.